This paragraph reports one T cell receptor (beta chain). Its antigen is currently unknown. This sample is part of a study of post-analysis software for immune sequencing data. As for the study in general: In terms of disease course, relapsing-remitting, secondary progressive and progressive-relapsing multiple sclerosis were included.

The authors incorporated unique molecular identifiers into the TCR beta cDNA libraries. T cells numbering about 0.85 to 10 million yielded approximately 500,000 cDNA molecules. Using its own MiXCR run on the PCR reads, TCRdb lists one record per CDR3 protein. The repertoire holds roughly 650,000 distinct CDR3 sequences, with approximately 60% as singletons. Trimming took 7 bases from V and 0 from J; bases not matched to a gene: 2. The germline gives CDR1 SQVTM, CDR2 ANQGSEA. CDR3 size: 13 residues. Findings of the study overall: Patients with multiple sclerosis recorded significantly lower normalized Chao1 diversity than controls, the study found. Controls had lower frequencies than patients of 4 or 5 TRBV segments, which included TRBV5-6, TRBV5-1 and TRBV20-1.

This receptor was obtained from a girl aged 2-10 years with multiple sclerosis. The rearrangement joins TRBV29-1 to TRBJ2-1; 8 bases map to TRBD2. The sequencing sample was made of blood. In DNA, the CDR3 is TGCAGCGCCGGGGGGGACTCCTACAATGAGCAGTTCTTC. Amino acid sequence: CSAGGDSYNEQFF.